The present TCR beta chain was sequenced within a study of identical twins. TCRdb fed the 5' RACE reads into MiXCR, producing one record per CDR3 protein. The data show 250,000 to 350,000 distinct CDR3 sequences, around 9.7% seen once. This clonotype has ten or more counts. Its antigen remains unknown. Trimming pared 6 bases from V and 6 bases from J, leaving 18 bases between. The germline gives CDR1 SQVTM, CDR2 ANQGSEA. The CDR3 consists of 13 residues. Study-wide results and limits: Cross-sectional statistics, not tracking of the same donors, supported the conclusions. Beta out-of-frame sequences displayed a weaker excess of sharing between twins. Zero-insertion findings could be partly confounded by invariant cells (MAIT and iNKT cells). Abundant beta clonotypes from cord blood had fewer insertions, unlike memory repertoires, which showed none.

These records were also assigned to another study, of yellow fever vaccine responses in identical twins.

The sequence was collected from a woman aged 18 to 35 in good health. Sequences were obtained from CD8+ T cells sorted from blood. The V gene is TRBV29-1, the J gene TRBJ2-7, with D perhaps TRBD1 (6 bases). DNA for the CDR3: TGCAGCGTCCGGGCCCCGACAGGCCCCGAGCAGTACTTC. Translating it yields CSVRAPTGPEQYF.